This entry lists 17 T cell receptor beta chains sequenced from one sample in a study of shared clonotypes between healthy human individuals. Repertoires were generated with immunoSEQ multiplex PCR, while TCRdb's copy carries only in-frame clones and drops some. This sample has about a million clones, with roughly 70% found just once. Sequences were obtained from memory CD4+ T cells sorted from blood. Subset of the sample: CD45RA-negative fraction. The source is a man younger than 35 in good health.

This chain connects TRBV29-1 to TRBJ2-3, with TRBD1 matching 8 bases. Looked up from germline, CDR1 is SQVTM and CDR2 is ANQGSEA. The CDR3 loop spans 15 amino acids. The V and J ends lost 6 bases and 2 bases, in that order; junction bases with no gene match: 10. The CDR3 region has the DNA TGCAGCGTCGCCTCCGGACAGGGAATCACAGATACGCAGTATTTT. The encoded protein is CSVASGQGITDTQYF.

J is TRBJ2-7 and V is TRBV5-1; TRBD1 might be the D (6 bases). CDR3 length equals 15 residues. The germline CDR1 and CDR2 sequences are SGHRS and YFSETQ. V shed 3 bases and J shed 0 bases, with 13 bases lying between them. The CDR3 sequence: CASSSTTGSSYEQYF. Here the CDR3 DNA reads TGCGCCAGCAGCTCCACAACAGGGAGCTCCTACGAGCAGTACTTC.

This clone has just a few counts. The genes are TRBV10-3 and TRBJ1-6; a weak D match, TRBD1 (5 bases). Trimming took off 6 bases at V and 0 bases at J, with 15 bases between the two ends. This CDR3 has 17 amino acids. The germline V gene encodes CDR1 ENHRY and CDR2 SYGVKD. CDR3 DNA sequence: TGTGCCATCAGGGGGGAAAGCGGGAGCTCCTATAATTCACCCCTCCACTTT. It yields the protein CAIRGESGSSYNSPLHF.

The genes are TRBV2 and TRBJ2-4; 7 nucleotides align to TRBD1. The germline CDR1 and CDR2 sequences are SNHLY and FYNNEI. V was pared by 7 bases and J by 0 bases, with 9 bases of the junction left unmatched. CDR3 length: 16 amino acids. The CDR3 DNA sequence: TGTGCCAGCACCAAGGACAGGAGTCCAGCCAAAAACATTCAGTACTTC. Translation gives CASTKDRSPAKNIQYF.

There are a few counts of this clone. The gene calls are TRBV10-3 and TRBJ2-5; D not certain. CDR1 is ENHRY, CDR2 SYGVKD, per germline. The CDR3 contains 13 residues. Trimming took 6 bases from V and 5 from J, leaving 13 bases between them. The CDR3 nucleotides are TGTGCCATCAGCCCCGCCGGCGCGGAGACCCAGTACTTC. It specifies CAISPAGAETQYF.

The V and J genes are TRBV5-4 and TRBJ2-1; unclear D gene. CDR3 size: 15 residues. Looked up from germline, CDR1 is SGHNT and CDR2 is YYREEE (reference sequence). Trimming pared 0 bases from V and 4 bases from J, leaving 11 bases between. The CDR3 nucleotides read TGTGCCAGCAGCTTGGATGAGACCCCATACAATGAGCAGTTCTTC. It specifies CASSLDETPYNEQFF.

This clone was observed once. The chain combines TRBV30 with TRBJ2-1; tentatively, D is TRBD1 (8 bases). Trimming stripped 8 bases from V and 8 bases from J, with 13 bases between. The germline CDR1 and CDR2 sequences are GTSNPN and SVGIG (reference sequence). CDR3 size: 11 residues. The CDR3 spells CALQGGYEQFF. Here the CDR3 DNA reads TGTGCCCTACAGGGGGGGTATGAGCAGTTCTTC. The whole variable domain, remainder taken from reference TRBV30 and TRBJ2-1, is SQTIHQWPATLVQPVGSPLSLECTVEGTSNPNLYWYRQAAGRGLQLLFYSVGIGQISSEVPQNLSASRPQDRQFILSSKKLLLSDSGFYLCALQGGYEQFFGPGTRLTVL.

V gene TRBV5-1 combines with J gene TRBJ2-3; D is undetermined. The CDR3 is made up of 14 amino acids. Per the germline V gene, CDR1 is SGHRS and CDR2 is YFSETQ. The V end was cut by 4 bases, the J end by 1 base, with 10 bases between. The CDR3 reads CASSDGLGTDTQYF. The CDR3 nucleotides read TGCGCCAGCAGCGACGGGTTGGGCACAGATACGCAGTATTTT.

A single count supports this clone. V gene TRBV9 combines with J gene TRBJ2-5; TRBD1 might be the D (6 bases). The CDR3 loop spans 14 amino acids. CDR1 is SGDLS and CDR2 is YYNGEE in the germline V gene. V lost 4 bases and J lost 5, with 15 bases in between. CDR3 in amino acids: CASSTSGVLETQYF. As DNA, the CDR3 is TGTGCCAGCAGCACCTCAGGGGTCCTGGAGACCCAGTACTTC.

This chain connects TRBV10-1 to TRBJ2-7, with 14 bases fitting TRBD2. This CDR3 has 15 residues. In germline, CDR1 is WNHNN, CDR2 SYGVQD (reference sequence). V lost 7 bases and J lost 4; bases outside the gene matches: 6. CDR3 protein: CASMRTSGRTYEQYF. The CDR3, as DNA: TGCGCCAGCATGCGGACTAGCGGGAGGACTTACGAGCAGTACTTC.

Only a few counts were recorded for this clone. The chain uses TRBV28 and TRBJ1-1, with D uncertain. Germline V gene lookup returns CDR1 MDHEN and CDR2 SYDVKM. With 5 bases removed from V and 1 base from J, the gap between germline ends came to 17 bases. CDR3 size: 16 residues. The CDR3 DNA reads as TGTGCCAGCAGTCCACGGTCACTGAGACGGAACACTGAAGCTTTCTTT. This gives the protein CASSPRSLRRNTEAFF. Variable domain in full (rest from reference TRBV28 and TRBJ1-1): DVKVTQSSRYLVKRTGEKVFLECVQDMDHENMFWYRQDPGLGLRLIYFSYDVKMKEKGDIPEGYSVSREKKERFSLILESASTNQTSMYLCASSPRSLRRNTEAFFGQGTRLTVV.

The chain uses TRBV27 and TRBJ1-5; D not certain. This CDR3 has 21 amino acids. The V gene's germline CDR1 is MNHEY and CDR2 SMNVEV (reference sequence). Deletions cut 4 bases from V and 0 bases from J, with 28 bases between. The CDR3 sequence: CASSWVFGWKMQNYSNQPQHF. In DNA form, the CDR3 reads TGTGCCAGCAGTTGGGTATTTGGGTGGAAAATGCAGAATTATAGCAATCAGCCCCAGCATTTT.

The genes are TRBV5-6 and TRBJ1-1; the D gene is possibly TRBD1 (6 bases). The CDR3 has 16 residues. Germline CDR1 is SGHDT and CDR2 is YYEEEE. V was pared by 0 bases and J by 3 bases, with 15 bases between. CDR3 bases: TGTGCCAGCAGCTTGGTCTTGGGGGGCAAGGACACTGAAGCTTTCTTT. Protein sequence: CASSLVLGGKDTEAFF.

CDR3 bases: TGTGCCTGGAGTATCGACAGGGGGCGCGGAGCTTTCTTT. It is translated as CAWSIDRGRGAFF. The chain recombines TRBV30 with TRBJ1-1; TRBD1 matches 10 bases. V trimming: 2 bases; J trimming: 10 bases; junction bases outside the gene matches: 7. The CDR3 is 13 amino acids. The germline V gene has CDR1 GTSNPN and CDR2 SVGIG (reference sequence).

This clone was recorded a few times. The same CDR3 can be traced to other DNA sequences in this sample. This chain links TRBV5-1 with TRBJ1-6, with 7 bases fitting TRBD1. J gave up 10 bases and V 4 bases, and 8 bases lay outside the gene matches. There are 14 residues in the CDR3. Germline lookup yields CDR1 SGHRS and CDR2 YFSETQ. The CDR3 bases are TGCGCCAGCAGCCCCGACAGGGTTGGATCACCCCTCCACTTT. This sequence encodes CASSPDRVGSPLHF.

This chain joins TRBV5-5 and TRBJ2-7; 7 bases align to TRBD1. This CDR3 is 15 amino acids long. From germline, CDR1 is SGHKS and CDR2 YYEKEE (reference sequence). V was pared by 3 bases and J by 6 bases, with 12 bases of the junction left unmatched. The CDR3 DNA reads as TGTGCCAGCAGCTATGAAGGACAGGCGGCCGCCGAGCAGTACTTC. It is translated as CASSYEGQAAAEQYF.

V usage is TRBV5-1 and J usage is TRBJ2-2, with 7 bases that match TRBD2. The CDR3 loop spans 16 amino acids. The germline CDR1 and CDR2 sequences are SGHRS and YFSETQ. V shed 4 bases, J shed 1 base, and the junction held 7 bases outside the gene matches. The CDR3 protein is CASSAAGLENTGELFF. The CDR3 DNA reads as TGCGCCAGCAGCGCAGCCGGACTAGAGAACACCGGGGAGCTGTTTTTT. The variable domain in full, with the rest retrieved from reference TRBV5-1 and TRBJ2-2, is KAGVTQTPRYLIKTRGQQVTLSCSPISGHRSVSWYQQTPGQGLQFLFEYFSETQRNKGNFPGRFSGRQFSNSRSEMNVSTLELGDSALYLCASSAAGLENTGELFFGEGSRLTVL.